This T cell receptor beta chain is drawn from a study of T-cell reconstitution after alpha-beta-depleted transplantation in children. TCRbeta library construction was performed incorporating unique molecular identifiers. TCRdb re-called the PCR reads with MiXCR, one entry per CDR3 protein. The profile shows roughly 610,000 distinct CDR3 sequences, about 10% of them singletons. The sequence was collected from a human donor who donated a stem cell graft to a child with acute myeloid leukemia. Sample: PBMCs from the stem cell graft donor, taken from the stem cell graft.

CDR3 sequence: CASSSWGGDTEAFF. CDR3 nucleotides: TGCGCCAGCTCGTCCTGGGGGGGGGACACTGAAGCTTTCTTT. The rearrangement joins TRBV5-1 to TRBJ1-1; a weak D match, TRBD1 (5 bases). Deletions cut 7 bases from V and 3 bases from J, with 16 bases between. Germline V CDR1 and CDR2: SGHRS, YFSETQ. CDR3 length: 14 residues.